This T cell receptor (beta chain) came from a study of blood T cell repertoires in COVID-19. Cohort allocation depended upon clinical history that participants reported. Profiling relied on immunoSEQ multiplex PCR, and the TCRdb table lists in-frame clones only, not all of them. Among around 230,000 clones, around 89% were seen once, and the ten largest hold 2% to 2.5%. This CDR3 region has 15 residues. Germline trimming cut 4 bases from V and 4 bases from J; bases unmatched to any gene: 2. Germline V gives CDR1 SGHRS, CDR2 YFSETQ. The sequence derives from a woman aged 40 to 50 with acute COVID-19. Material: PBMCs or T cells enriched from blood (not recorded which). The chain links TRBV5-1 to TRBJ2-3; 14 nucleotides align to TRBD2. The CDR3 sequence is CASSPGLAGADTQYF. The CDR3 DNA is TGCGCCAGCAGCCCGGGACTAGCGGGAGCAGATACGCAGTATTTT.